The 3 T cell receptor beta chains reported below all come from one sample, sequenced in a study of CD4 and CD8 cells across lung adenocarcinoma regions. TCRdb re-analysed the PCR reads in MiXCR, keeping a single row per CDR3 protein. The repertoire has 13,000 or so distinct CDR3 sequences, approximately 43% of them found once; the top ten carry around 15%. Material: CD4+ T cells from the center of a lung tumor. The source of these receptors is a male donor with lung adenocarcinoma. The CD4 and CD8 labels of this study may be unreliable.

By share, this clonotype ranks as medium-sized. The V call is TRBV7-2, the J call TRBJ2-1; 13 bases line up with TRBD2. The V gene's germline CDR1 is SGHTA and CDR2 FQGNSA. The CDR3 covers 16 residues. V dropped 4 bases and J dropped 4; count of bases not matched to a gene: 4. Here the CDR3 reads CASSSPGLAGYNEQFF. The CDR3 bases are TGTGCCAGCAGCTCTCCGGGACTAGCGGGGTACAATGAGCAGTTCTTC.

This clonotype was counted at least ten times. The chain recombines TRBV6-4 with TRBJ2-3, with D possibly being TRBD2 (5 bases). Germline V CDR1 and CDR2: MRHNA, SNTAGT. This CDR3 contains 15 residues. Trimming cost V 5 bases and J 0 bases, with 12 bases left between them. CDR3: CASSRGWPSTDTQYF. In DNA, the CDR3 is TGTGCCAGCAGTAGAGGGTGGCCGAGCACAGATACGCAGTATTTT.

By sample fraction, this clonotype is medium-sized. The genes are TRBV10-2 and TRBJ2-2, with D perhaps matching TRBD1 (6 bases). Germline V gene sequence: CDR1 WSHSY, CDR2 SAAADI. V was cut by 2 bases and J by 5 bases, with 12 bases left in between. The CDR3 is made up of 15 amino acids. The DNA for the CDR3 is TGCGCCAGCAGTGAGGCAGGGGCGTGGACCGGGGAGCTGTTTTTT. It codes for CASSEAGAWTGELFF.